The following is a TCR beta chain sequence with its context. What it recognizes is unknown. These data come from a study of shared clonotypes between healthy human individuals. V gave up 5 bases and J gave up 2 bases; unmatched junction bases: 9. Germline V gene lookup returns CDR1 SGHRS and CDR2 YFSETQ. The CDR3 has 15 amino acids. Naive CD45RA+ and memory CD45RA-negative subsets were split from CD4+ cells. The assay was immunoSEQ multiplex PCR, and TCRdb's table has in-frame clones only and misses some. The repertoire has more than 2 million clones, 85% to 95% of them found once; the top ten carry around 0.13%. Study-wide results and limits: Sequencing depth was expected to affect clonotype sharing among donors. Relative to clonotypes present in all four donors, those not shared had lower generation probabilities.

This clonotype originated in a man between 18 and 29 years old in good health. The sequenced sample was naive CD4+ T cells sorted from blood. Described subset: CD45RA+ positively selected. The chain joins TRBV5-1 to TRBJ2-7; the match to TRBD1 covers 8 bases. The CDR3 here is CASRNGQGYPYEQYF. Written as DNA, the CDR3 is TGCGCCAGCAGAAACGGACAGGGCTATCCCTACGAGCAGTACTTC.